This is a list of T cell receptor beta chains from one sample in a study of long-term antiretroviral therapy in people with HIV. Clones were read by immunoSEQ multiplex PCR, and TCRdb kept only the in-frame ones, dropping some. The sample comprises 30,000 or so clones, approximately 75% of which are singletons, and about 3.5% rests with the top ten. Specimen: unsorted PBMCs, collected 3 years after starting antiretroviral therapy. Every receptor here comes from a man in his forties or fifties with HIV. CDR3s include the opening cysteine and the closing phenylalanine or tryptophan. Fields, in order: V gene, J gene, clone size, D gene, CDR3 DNA, CDR3 protein. D genes are given only for firm matches. Size values are once, few and many counts, or a class for expanded clones, and some rows have none.

TRBV9	TRBJ2-7	once	-	TGTGCCAGCAGCGGCCGACAGGCCGGCTCCTACGAGCAGTACTTC	CASSGRQAGSYEQYF
TRBV7-8	TRBJ2-1	-	-	TGTGCCAGCAGCTTAGTAGGTTGGGATGAGCAGTTCTTC	CASSLVGWDEQFF
TRBV6-5	TRBJ1-2	once	TRBD1	TGTGCCAGCGGCAGGGACAGGGTGGGCTATGGCTACACCTTC	CASGRDRVGYGYTF
TRBV6-5	TRBJ1-2	-	-	TGTGCCAGCAGTTGGGCCCTGTCAGCTAACTATGGCTACACCTTC	CASSWALSANYGYTF
TRBV30	TRBJ1-2	-	-	TGTGCCTGGAGTGTAGTGTCCCGGAGCGGCTACACCTTC	CAWSVVSRSGYTF
TRBV5-1	TRBJ1-1	few	-	TGCGCCAGCAGCTTGGCCATCGGGGCGGACACTGAAGCTTTCTTT	CASSLAIGADTEAFF
TRBV5-1	TRBJ1-4	-	-	TGCGCCAGCAGCTTAGGTCTCCGGGCCAATAATGAAAAACTGTTTTTT	CASSLGLRANNEKLFF
TRBV14	TRBJ1-4	few	-	TGTGCCAGCAGCCAAGGCCTGAATGAAAAACTGTTTTTT	CASSQGLNEKLFF
TRBV7-9	TRBJ2-3	-	TRBD2	TGTGCCAGCAGCTCCAGACTAGCGGGGGCCACAGATACGCAGTATTTT	CASSSRLAGATDTQYF
TRBV7-9	TRBJ2-6	-	TRBD1	TGTGCCAGCAGCGCCCGGGGACAGGGGAATGCAGGGGCCAACGTCCTGACTTTC	CASSARGQGNAGANVLTF
TRBV5-1	TRBJ1-1	-	-	TGCGCCAGCAGCCCGGGACGGATGAACACTGAAGCTTTCTTT	CASSPGRMNTEAFF
TRBV5-1	TRBJ2-7	-	TRBD2	TGCGCCAGCAGCCCCCTGGGGACTAGCGGAACCTACGAGCAGTACTTC	CASSPLGTSGTYEQYF
TRBV12-2	TRBJ2-7	-	-	TGTGCAGAGCAGGGTAAAACCTACGAGCAGTACTTC	CAEQGKTYEQYF
TRBV7-2	TRBJ1-5	-	-	TGTGCCAGCAGTCAAGCCGGCCCCCGCGGCAATCAGCCCCAGCATTTT	CASSQAGPRGNQPQHF
TRBV4-2	TRBJ2-7	-	TRBD2	TGTGCCAGCAGCCAAGTCAGCGGGGGGCCCGGTGGCGAGCAGTACTTC	CASSQVSGGPGGEQYF
TRBV19	TRBJ2-7	-	TRBD1	TGTGCCAGTAGTTCCGGGACAGGGGGTTCCTACGAGCAGTACTTC	CASSSGTGGSYEQYF
TRBV6-5	TRBJ1-5	few	-	TGTGCCAGCAGTCGGACAGCCCATAGCAATCAGCCCCAGCATTTT	CASSRTAHSNQPQHF
TRBV9	TRBJ1-1	once	-	TGTGCCAGCAGCGTAGGTGGGGCGGTGAACACTGAAGCTTTCTTT	CASSVGGAVNTEAFF
TRBV21-1	TRBJ2-7	-	-	TGTGCCAGCAGCAAAACATACAGATACGAGCAGTACTTC	CASSKTYRYEQYF
TRBV9	TRBJ1-3	-	-	TGTGCCAGCAGCGTAGACCCCAGGAGAAGCTCTGGAAACACCATATATTTT	CASSVDPRRSSGNTIYF
TRBV28	TRBJ1-2	few	-	TGTGCCAGCGCCGCGGGCAGCTATGGCTACACCTTC	CASAAGSYGYTF
TRBV7-9	TRBJ2-5	-	-	TGTGCCAGCAGCATCAGGGACGTAGGCCGAACGGAGACCCAGTACTTC	CASSIRDVGRTETQYF
TRBV27	TRBJ2-1	-	TRBD2	TGTGCCAGCAGTTTAGGGGGACTAGCGGGTTCCTACAATGAGCAGTTCTTC	CASSLGGLAGSYNEQFF
TRBV5-1	TRBJ2-7	-	TRBD2	TGCGCCAGCAGCTATTCCGGGACTAGTGACGAGCAGTACTTC	CASSYSGTSDEQYF
TRBV14	TRBJ1-1	-	-	TGTGCCAGCAGCTCCTGGGAGGGAGGTACTGAAGCTTTCTTT	CASSSWEGGTEAFF
TRBV5-4	TRBJ1-1	once	-	TGTGCCAGCAGATCGACAGCTTCGAACACTGAAGCTTTCTTT	CASRSTASNTEAFF
TRBV9	TRBJ1-4	-	TRBD1	TGTGCCAGCAGCGTAGTAGGGACAGGGGGAGAAAAACTGTTTTTT	CASSVVGTGGEKLFF
TRBV5-1	TRBJ2-3	once	TRBD2	TGCGCCAGCAGCTCCGGGACTAGGGGGGATACGCAGTATTTT	CASSSGTRGDTQYF
TRBV9	TRBJ1-1	-	-	TGTGCCAGCAGCGTAGGGGCAGGGGTGGGCACTGAAGCTTTCTTT	CASSVGAGVGTEAFF
TRBV6-5	TRBJ2-7	once	-	TGTGCCAGCAGTTACCCCGGAGGAGGGAACGAGCAGTACTTC	CASSYPGGGNEQYF
TRBV14	TRBJ1-2	few	TRBD1	TGTGCCAGCAGCCAAGGAACAGGGGTGATGGGCTATGGCTACACCTTC	CASSQGTGVMGYGYTF
TRBV9	TRBJ2-5	-	-	TGTGCCAGCAGCTCCTATTATGGGACGTTCCAAGAGACCCAGTACTTC	CASSSYYGTFQETQYF
TRBV7-9	TRBJ2-7	few	-	TGTGCCAGCAGCTTAATTGGCTACGAGCAGTACTTC	CASSLIGYEQYF
TRBV4-2	TRBJ2-2	-	-	TGTGCCAGCAGCCCAGGTCGGATCGTCGGGGAGCTGTTTTTT	CASSPGRIVGELFF
TRBV14	TRBJ1-2	-	TRBD1	TGTGCCAGCAGCCAAGACCCGGGACAGGGGGGAGATGGCTACACCTTC	CASSQDPGQGGDGYTF
TRBV9	TRBJ2-2	-	TRBD2	TGTGCCAGCAGCTGGGATAGCGGGACCGGGGAGCTGTTTTTT	CASSWDSGTGELFF
TRBV19	TRBJ1-5	few	-	TGTGCCAGTAGTATCACAGGGAGTCAAGGTCAGCCCCAGCATTTT	CASSITGSQGQPQHF
TRBV5-1	TRBJ2-3	-	TRBD2	TGCGCCAGCAGCTCGGGACTAGCGGGGATAAATACGCAGTATTTT	CASSSGLAGINTQYF
TRBV5-1	TRBJ2-3	-	TRBD2	TGCGCCAGCAGCGGCGGGAGGGGAGGCACAGATACGCAGTATTTT	CASSGGRGGTDTQYF
TRBV5-4	TRBJ2-7	few	-	TGTGCCACCAATCCGGGGACCTCGAGATACGAGCAGTACTTC	CATNPGTSRYEQYF
TRBV5-1	TRBJ2-7	-	-	TGCGCCAGCAGCTTCGGAGGGTCCTACGAGCAGTACTTC	CASSFGGSYEQYF
TRBV6-1	TRBJ1-3	-	TRBD1	TGTGCCAGCAGTGGCGGCCTCAGGGGGCGAAGAGGAAACACCATATATTTT	CASSGGLRGRRGNTIYF
TRBV28	TRBJ2-3	-	TRBD1	TGTGCCAGCAGTCTTTGGGGAGAGGGAATCGGGACAGGTTTAGATACGCAGTATTTT	CASSLWGEGIGTGLDTQYF
TRBV7-2	TRBJ2-1	-	TRBD2	TGTGCCAGCAGCCCACGCTTCTGGACTAGCGGGGTGGGGGAGCAGTTCTTC	CASSPRFWTSGVGEQFF
TRBV4-1	TRBJ2-7	once	-	TGCGCCAGCAGCCCAGTGACGGACAGTTACTACGAGCAGTACTTC	CASSPVTDSYYEQYF
TRBV5-6	TRBJ1-3	-	-	TGTGCCAGCAGCTCTCCCTCAGGGGCTGGAAACACCATATATTTT	CASSSPSGAGNTIYF
TRBV7-9	TRBJ2-3	-	TRBD1	TGTGCCAGCAGCTCCAGGGGGCGCGGCACAGATACGCAGTATTTT	CASSSRGRGTDTQYF